The 5 T cell receptor beta chains below were found in one sample sequenced in a study of early stage breast cancer tumors. TCRdb's table, derived via immunoSEQ multiplex PCR, lists solely in-frame clones and lacks some. Of tens of thousands of clones in the sample, about 93% were seen once. Sequenced input: blood. These receptor sequences come from a person aged 70 to 85 with breast cancer.

The rearrangement joins TRBV11-2 to TRBJ2-3; unclear D gene. Germline V gene lookup returns CDR1 SGHAT and CDR2 FQNNGV. Deletions cut 2 bases from V and 5 bases from J, with 17 bases between. This CDR3 contains 16 residues. The CDR3 protein is CASSLFLNPRGDTQYF. The CDR3 DNA reads TGTGCCAGCAGCTTATTTCTCAACCCCCGCGGAGATACGCAGTATTTT.

The chain is built from TRBV15 and TRBJ2-5; a weak D match, TRBD1 (5 bases). The germline V gene encodes CDR1 LNHNV and CDR2 YYDKDF (reference sequence). Trimming removed 4 bases from V and 2 bases from J, with 11 bases in between. The CDR3 loop spans 14 amino acids. CDR3 loop: CATSTGRQQETQYF. In DNA, the CDR3 is TGTGCCACCAGCACTGGTAGACAGCAAGAGACCCAGTACTTC.

The chain joins TRBV9 to TRBJ2-1; TRBD2 might be the D (5 bases). The CDR3 contains 14 residues. Trimming pared 4 bases from V and 7 bases from J, leaving 15 bases between. Germline CDR1 and CDR2: SGDLS and YYNGEE. The CDR3 coding sequence is TGTGCCAGCAGCCCCCCTCCGGGGATAAATGAGCAGTTCTTC. It yields the protein CASSPPPGINEQFF.

This clone was found a few times. The rearrangement links TRBV18 to TRBJ1-2; 9 bases agree with TRBD1. The trim removed 6 bases at V and 6 bases at J, leaving 11 bases unmatched. The CDR3 spans 15 residues. The germline CDR1 and CDR2 sequences are KGHSH and LQKENI. The CDR3 region has the DNA TGTGCCAGCTCGTCCGCCGGACAGGGGAGTGATGGCTACACCTTC. Its protein product is CASSSAGQGSDGYTF.

The chain joins TRBV11-2 to TRBJ2-5; 7 bases match TRBD2. Losses at the gene ends were 8 bases for V and 1 base for J; bases not matched to a gene: 10. The CDR3 is 15 residues long. The germline gives CDR1 SGHAT, CDR2 FQNNGV. CDR3 DNA: TGTGCCAGCGCCTCCCCGGGAGGTTCCCAAGAGACCCAGTACTTC. This codes for CASASPGGSQETQYF.